This T cell receptor beta chain was identified in a study of regulatory T cells in long-lasting Graves disease. The study, taken as a whole, reports: Thyroid tissue was not sampled; only peripheral blood was.

The time point is: persistent/refractory GD, antithyroid drugs over 5 years with positive TRAb. Scientists built the TCR library using RNA that was extracted from PBMCs. Patients with Graves' disease were diagnosed by American Thyroid Association guidelines. Roughly 9 milliliters of peripheral blood were drawn into EDTA tubes. Through Arm-PCR of CDR3 regions and iRepertoire HTBI primers, TCR beta libraries were built. Original methodology: More than 55 TRBV and some 14 TRBJ segments were identified across samples. TCRdb independently ran MiXCR on the multiplex PCR reads; one entry per CDR3 protein. TCRdb's processing, not the authors', yielded these V and J calls. The table records about 460,000 distinct CDR3 sequences, less than 25% of them present only once. Deletions cut 3 bases from V and 4 bases from J, with 6 bases between. CDR3 length equals 12 residues. Per the germline V gene, CDR1 is SGHDN and CDR2 is FVKESK.

This clonotype was counted a few times. No antigen is known for it. This TCR was recovered from a female donor with Graves disease. Here the sequenced sample was peripheral blood mononuclear cells (PBMCs), taken when the disease was refractory, from a patient treated with antithyroid drugs. V gene TRBV14 combines with J gene TRBJ1-2, with D hard to call. In nucleotides, the CDR3 is TGTGCCAGCAGCCAGGAGATCTATGGCTACACCTTC. Amino acids: CASSQEIYGYTF.